The 32 T cell receptor beta chains listed next were all sequenced from one sample in a study of shared clonotypes between healthy human individuals (TCRdb year 2020). CD8 naive samples were CD45RO-negative cells positively selected for CCR7, giving a CD45RA+CCR7+ population that excluded TemRA cells. The library was built by means of the immunoSEQ multiplex PCR assay. TCRdb provides this immuneACCESS table in a form limited to in-frame rearrangements. Some clones are lacking; in checked studies, under half of them reflect an unresolved V gene, and why the rest are absent is not known. This sample has about 820,000 clones in its table, and over 90% of those were observed once. Approximately 25% of the sample belongs to the ten largest clones. The specimen sequenced was naive CD8+ T cells sorted from blood. The cell subset or site label, as the study defines it: CD45RA+CCR7+. These receptors were collected from a man younger than 40 in good health.

The chain is built from TRBV6-5 and TRBJ1-2; a possible D gene is TRBD1 (6 bases). The CDR3 is 16 amino acids. Germline V lookup: CDR1 MNHEY, CDR2 SVGAGI. V lost 2 bases and J lost 4, with 17 bases in between. The CDR3 spells CASSYGAGARGYGYTF. In DNA form, the CDR3 reads TGTGCCAGCAGTTACGGGGCGGGGGCGCGGGGCTATGGCTACACCTTC.

The CDR3 region has the DNA TGTGCCAGCAGTCCCACCGCGGGGTTGCGGGGATCTTACGAGCAGTACTTC. This gives the protein CASSPTAGLRGSYEQYF. This chain connects TRBV28 to TRBJ2-7, with TRBD2 as a possible D gene (6 bases). The germline V and J ends were trimmed by 5 bases and 4 bases, with 24 bases remaining between them. The germline CDR1 and CDR2 sequences are MDHEN and SYDVKM. The CDR3 is 17 residues long.

The chain employs TRBV7-2 and TRBJ2-3; 10 bases map to TRBD1. V was clipped by 6 bases and J by 2 bases; unmatched bases: 5. CDR3 length equals 15 residues. The germline gives CDR1 SGHTA, CDR2 FQGNSA. CDR3 region: CASRGQGYATDTQYF. In DNA, the CDR3 is TGTGCCAGCAGGGGACAGGGGTACGCCACAGATACGCAGTATTTT.

The chain joins TRBV19 to TRBJ2-1; D perhaps matches TRBD1 (5 bases). The CDR3 is 15 residues long. The germline CDR1 and CDR2 sequences are LNHDA and SQIVND (reference sequence). V lost 5 bases to trimming and J lost 0 bases, with 11 bases between them. The CDR3 bases are TGTGCCAGTAGTGAGTTAGGGGACTCCTACAATGAGCAGTTCTTC. Its translation is CASSELGDSYNEQFF.

The CDR3 here is CASSEGAEISYNEQFF. The CDR3 DNA is TGTGCCAGCAGCGAGGGGGCCGAGATCTCCTACAATGAGCAGTTCTTC. The V gene is TRBV9, the J gene TRBJ2-1, with 7 positions matching TRBD1. Germline CDR1 and CDR2: SGDLS and YYNGEE. Trimming took 3 bases from V and 0 from J; bases not matched to a gene: 6. The CDR3 runs 16 residues.

This chain uses TRBV19 with TRBJ1-5; D gene ambiguous. Germline CDR1 LNHDA, CDR2 SQIVND (reference sequence). Trimming left V 1 base short and J 3 bases short, with 10 bases between. There are 15 residues in the CDR3. The CDR3 sequence: CASSIAPRNNQPQHF. CDR3 DNA: TGTGCCAGTAGTATAGCACCAAGGAACAATCAGCCCCAGCATTTT. Full variable domain (remainder filled in from reference TRBV19 and TRBJ1-5): DGGITQSPKYLFRKEGQNVTLSCEQNLNHDAMYWYRQDPGQGLRLIYYSQIVNDFQKGDIAEGYSVSREKKESFPLTVTSAQKNPTAFYLCASSIAPRNNQPQHFGDGTRLSIL.

The CDR3 coding sequence is TGTGCCATCAGTGAGTCCGATGGCTCCTACGAGCAGTACTTC. Translating gives CAISESDGSYEQYF. The chain carries TRBV10-3 and TRBJ2-7; D gene ambiguous. CDR1 and CDR2 (germline): ENHRY, SYGVKD. The CDR3 runs 14 residues. Trimming shortened V by 0 bases and J by 0 bases, and 6 bases separated the two germline ends.

The chain has TRBV11-3 and TRBJ2-5; possibly TRBD1 or TRBD2 for D (5 bases each). Germline CDR1 is SGHNT and CDR2 is YENEEA. Trimming removed 5 bases from V and 4 bases from J, with 17 bases in between. The CDR3 spans 15 residues. Written as DNA, the CDR3 is TGTGCCAGCAGCCACGGAACGGGACGGATAGAGACCCAGTACTTC. Translation gives CASSHGTGRIETQYF.

This chain uses TRBV7-9 with TRBJ1-1; 8 bases match TRBD1. V shed 2 bases and J 4 bases; nucleotides not matched to a gene: 3. Germline assignment: CDR1 SEHNR and CDR2 FQNEAQ (reference sequence). The CDR3 consists of 14 residues. The CDR3, as DNA: TGTGCCAGCAGCTTATCAGGGGGCGTCACTGAAGCTTTCTTT. Translation: CASSLSGGVTEAFF.

As for this clone: The same CDR3 can be traced to other DNA sequences in this sample. V and J are TRBV29-1 and TRBJ2-2; unclear D gene. Trimming shortened V by 4 bases and J by 2 bases, and 5 bases separated the two germline ends. This CDR3 comprises 12 residues. Germline assignment: CDR1 SQVTM and CDR2 ANQGSEA. The CDR3 is CSVGGNTGELFF. CDR3 nucleotides: TGCAGCGTTGGAGGTAACACCGGGGAGCTGTTTTTT.

This sequence joins TRBV9 and TRBJ2-2; D unclear. V shed 0 bases and J shed 1 base, with 7 bases lying between them. The CDR3 is 15 amino acids. Germline V gene data show CDR1 as SGDLS and CDR2 as YYNGEE. The CDR3 loop is CASSVGAVNTGELFF. The CDR3 region has the DNA TGTGCCAGCAGCGTAGGGGCCGTGAACACCGGGGAGCTGTTTTTT.

The rearrangement joins TRBV19 to TRBJ1-1; the D is unclear. With 6 bases removed from V and 4 bases from J, the gap between germline ends came to 21 bases. Germline CDR1 and CDR2: LNHDA and SQIVND (reference sequence). The CDR3 contains 16 residues. CDR3 sequence: CASSVRRSAEITEAFF. DNA for the CDR3: TGTGCCAGTAGCGTGCGTCGCAGCGCAGAGATCACTGAAGCTTTCTTT.

The V call is TRBV2, the J call TRBJ1-2; TRBD1 is a possible D gene (5 bases). This CDR3 is built from 13 residues. V lost 4 bases and J 1 base, leaving 7 bases between the germline ends. In germline, CDR1 is SNHLY, CDR2 FYNNEI. Here the CDR3 reads CASSGGVNYGYTF. The CDR3 nucleotides are TGTGCCAGCAGTGGGGGGGTTAACTATGGCTACACCTTC.

CDR3 residues: CASSQDGTGYNEQFF. CDR3 coding DNA: TGCGCCAGCAGCCAAGACGGGACGGGTTACAATGAGCAGTTCTTC. V and J are TRBV4-3 and TRBJ2-1; perhaps D is TRBD1 or TRBD2 (5 bases each). This CDR3 has 15 residues. The V and J ends lost 0 bases and 4 bases respectively, with 10 bases between them. Germline values: CDR1 LGHNA, CDR2 YSLEER.

The V gene is TRBV4-1, the J gene TRBJ2-2; the match to TRBD2 covers 10 bases. The ends lost 5 bases at V and 7 bases at J; junction bases unmatched: 7. Germline lookup yields CDR1 MGHRA and CDR2 YSYEKL. CDR3 size: 15 residues. CDR3 nucleotides: TGCGCCAGCAGCGGACTAGCGGAGAGGGGCGGGGAGCTGTTTTTT. Its translation: CASSGLAERGGELFF.

The chain recombines TRBV7-9 with TRBJ2-6, with TRBD2 matching 10 bases. The CDR3 is 19 residues long. Germline trimming cut 1 base from V and 0 bases from J; bases unmatched to any gene: 6. CDR1 is SEHNR and CDR2 is FQNEAQ in the germline V gene (reference sequence). CDR3 coding DNA: TGTGCCAGCAGCTTAGTAGGACTAGCGGCTTTCTCTGGGGCCAACGTCCTGACTTTC. Translating it yields CASSLVGLAAFSGANVLTF.

The chain recombines TRBV15 with TRBJ2-2; no reliable D call. The CDR3 loop spans 11 amino acids. With 5 bases removed from V and 5 bases from J, the gap between germline ends came to 3 bases. Germline V gene sequence: CDR1 LNHNV, CDR2 YYDKDF (reference sequence). The CDR3 DNA reads as TGTGCCACCAGCGGAACCGGGGAGCTGTTTTTT. Translating gives CATSGTGELFF. Filled out from reference TRBV15 and TRBJ2-2, the complete variable domain reads DAMVIQNPRYQVTQFGKPVTLSCSQTLNHNVMYWYQQKSSQAPKLLFHYYDKDFNNEADTPDNFQSRRPNTSFCFLDIRSPGLGDTAMYLCATSGTGELFFGEGSRLTVL.

This clone was seen more than once but under ten times. This chain connects TRBV9 to TRBJ1-1; D unresolved. V lost 0 bases and J lost 7, with 13 bases in between. CDR3 length: 14 residues. Germline V gives CDR1 SGDLS, CDR2 YYNGEE. CDR3 in DNA: TGTGCCAGCAGCGTAGAATCCCAGGTACATGAAGCTTTCTTT. It encodes CASSVESQVHEAFF.

This clone was seen more than once but under ten times. Distinct nucleotide sequences in the sample also encode this CDR3. The V gene is TRBV5-4, the J gene TRBJ1-4; 9 bases are shared with TRBD1. V was clipped by 4 bases and J by 1 base; unmatched bases: 2. CDR1 and CDR2 (germline): SGHNT, YYREEE (reference sequence). The length of the CDR3 is 15 residues. CDR3 sequence (DNA): TGTGCCAGCAGCGGGGGACAGGGAACTAATGAAAAACTGTTTTTT. Translation gives CASSGGQGTNEKLFF.

V gene TRBV27 combines with J gene TRBJ2-1; maybe TRBD2 (5 bases). This CDR3 comprises 15 residues. In germline, CDR1 is MNHEY, CDR2 SMNVEV (reference sequence). Trimming took 2 bases from V and 4 from J, leaving 12 bases between them. CDR3 amino acids: CASSLSLAPYNEQFF. DNA of the CDR3: TGTGCCAGCAGTTTAAGCCTAGCCCCGTACAATGAGCAGTTCTTC.

This clone was seen only once. CDR3 sequence (DNA): TGCGCCAGCGGGTACGTGTCCTACGAGCAGTACTTC. Its translation is CASGYVSYEQYF. V gene TRBV5-1 combines with J gene TRBJ2-7; D is undetermined. V shed 7 bases and J shed 1 base, with 9 bases lying between them. The CDR3 contains 12 residues. CDR1 and CDR2 (germline): SGHRS, YFSETQ.

This clone was recorded only once. The chain has TRBV27 and TRBJ1-2; D perhaps matches TRBD1 (6 bases). V shed 8 bases and J shed 8 bases, with 15 bases lying between them. The CDR3 is 12 residues long. Per the germline V gene, CDR1 is MNHEY and CDR2 is SMNVEV (reference sequence). The CDR3 DNA sequence: TGTGCCAGCTCCGAGGGGGGGCAGGGCTACACCTTC. Translating gives CASSEGGQGYTF.

The chain couples TRBV15 to TRBJ1-1; 9 bases map to TRBD1. Germline loops: CDR1 LNHNV, CDR2 YYDKDF (reference sequence). V gave up 4 bases and J gave up 3 bases; unmatched junction bases: 3. The CDR3 is 14 amino acids. DNA of the CDR3: TGTGCCACCAGCATTGACAGGGGGTACACTGAAGCTTTCTTT. Residues: CATSIDRGYTEAFF.

This rearrangement joins TRBV4-3 to TRBJ2-2; D uncertain. Per the germline V gene, CDR1 is LGHNA and CDR2 is YSLEER. The CDR3 is 20 amino acids. V was pared by 8 bases and J by 1 base, with 29 bases between. This CDR3 is CASPRAGLLGCPENTGELFF. As DNA, the CDR3 is TGCGCCAGCCCAAGGGCAGGCCTCCTGGGGTGTCCTGAGAACACCGGGGAGCTGTTTTTT.

As regards this clone: Distinct nucleotide sequences in the sample also encode this CDR3. The J gene is TRBJ1-1, the V gene TRBV7-9; unclear D gene. V dropped 0 bases and J dropped 5 bases, with 4 bases sitting between them. The CDR3 covers 12 residues. Germline CDR1 reads SEHNR; CDR2 reads FQNEAQ (reference sequence). This CDR3 is CASSLAVTEAFF. CDR3 bases: TGTGCCAGCAGCTTAGCGGTTACTGAAGCTTTCTTT. The variable domain in full, completed from reference TRBV7-9 and TRBJ1-1, reads DTGVSQNPRHKITKRGQNVTFRCDPISEHNRLYWYRQTLGQGPEFLTYFQNEAQLEKSRLLSDRFSAERPKGSFSTLEIQRTEQGDSAMYLCASSLAVTEAFFGQGTRLTVV.

As concerns this clone: This specimen includes other DNA sequences encoding the same CDR3. This chain links TRBV4-3 with TRBJ2-2; tentatively, D is TRBD1 (5 bases). V was clipped by 4 bases and J by 1 base, with 7 bases between them. CDR3 length: 14 amino acids. The germline CDR1 and CDR2 sequences are LGHNA and YSLEER. The CDR3 is CASSPDRNTGELFF. The CDR3 coding sequence is TGCGCCAGCAGCCCCGACAGGAACACCGGGGAGCTGTTTTTT.

V is TRBV2 and J is TRBJ2-7, with D maybe TRBD2 (6 bases). Germline CDR1 is SNHLY and CDR2 is FYNNEI. The CDR3 extends over 14 amino acids. The V gene lost 8 bases and the J gene lost 1 base, with 15 bases spanning the gap. CDR3 in amino acids: CASAGMAGSYEQYF. CDR3 sequence (DNA): TGTGCCAGCGCTGGGATGGCGGGATCCTACGAGCAGTACTTC.

This sequence joins TRBV6-6 and TRBJ2-1; no reliable D call. From germline, CDR1 is MNHNY and CDR2 SVGAGI (reference sequence). Trimming took 0 bases from V and 4 from J, leaving 7 bases between them. CDR3 length equals 14 residues. CDR3 region: CASSYSREYNEQFF. The CDR3 bases are TGTGCCAGCAGTTACTCTAGGGAATACAATGAGCAGTTCTTC.

The chain couples TRBV7-9 to TRBJ2-7, with 10 nucleotides matching TRBD2. Germline CDR1 SEHNR, CDR2 FQNEAQ (reference sequence). This CDR3 is built from 13 residues. The CDR3 nucleotides are TGTGCTGTGGGGACTAGCGATACCTACGAGCAGTACTTC. Protein sequence: CAVGTSDTYEQYF.

This rearrangement joins TRBV28 to TRBJ2-1; tentatively, D is TRBD1 (6 bases). The CDR3 is 15 residues long. V was shortened by 6 bases and J by 8 bases, with 20 bases between the two germline ends. The germline V gene has CDR1 MDHEN and CDR2 SYDVKM. In DNA form, the CDR3 reads TGTGCCAGCAGAGCACAGGGTTTCACCCCCCATGAGCAGTTCTTC. Translation: CASRAQGFTPHEQFF.

The chain employs TRBV7-9 and TRBJ2-2; TRBD2 matches at 9 bases. V lost 2 bases and J lost 2; bases outside the gene matches: 9. The length of the CDR3 is 18 residues. Germline assignment: CDR1 SEHNR and CDR2 FQNEAQ (reference sequence). The CDR3: CASSLNVLAGRNTGELFF. Here the CDR3 DNA reads TGTGCCAGCAGCTTAAACGTTCTAGCGGGACGCAACACCGGGGAGCTGTTTTTT.

This clone is a singleton in its sample. J is TRBJ1-4 and V is TRBV28; D is possibly TRBD1 (5 bases). Germline loops: CDR1 MDHEN, CDR2 SYDVKM. Trimming took off 8 bases at V and 0 bases at J, with 16 bases between the two ends. CDR3 length: 16 amino acids. DNA for the CDR3: TGTGCCAGCCGCTACTTCACAGGAACAACTAATGAAAAACTGTTTTTT. Protein: CASRYFTGTTNEKLFF.